Sequencing of this TCR beta chain was carried out in a study of T cell changes during pregnancy in multiple sclerosis (dated by TCRdb to about 2019). Looking at the study overall: In women with multiple sclerosis, the researchers looked at how the T cell repertoire shifted as pregnancy progressed.

The germline V gene gives CDR1 as SNHLY and CDR2 as FYNNEI. Its CDR3 holds 14 amino acids, cysteine through phenylalanine. This entry keeps only the CDR3 DNA: 42 bases, framed from base 1. Germline trimming: 6 bases from V, 4 bases from J; junction bases outside gene matches: 5. For this clone: It lacks a known antigen. No qualities accompany the bases; no much larger clone lies one base away.

The library was obtained by the immunoSEQ multiplex PCR assay. The immuneACCESS repertoire file appears here via TCRdb, limited to in-frame rearrangements. These files lack a portion of the clones; in checked studies, under half of the deficit traces to unresolved V genes, and the cause of the others is not known. A total of under 15,000 clones appear in this sample, roughly nine tenths of them only once. The ten largest clones add up to approximately 15% of the sample. This chain is built from TRBV2 and TRBJ2-1, with 8 bases aligning to TRBD1. This receptor was taken from a female donor in good health, enrolled as a control in a pregnancy study. The sample in question was CD8+ T cells from peripheral blood mononuclear cells, obtained in the second trimester of pregnancy. CDR3 reads: CASSLQGVYNEQFF. Here is the DNA: TGTGCCAGCAGCCTACAGGGGGTATACAATGAGCAGTTCTTC.